This TCR beta chain was sequenced in a study of cytomegalovirus exposure and HLA in healthy donors. At the level of the study: A preliminary data release comprised tens of millions of unique TCRs obtained from HLA-typed donors. Study-wide points: The Asian-associated ancestry cluster reportedly had fewer N-insertions than the approximately 670-donor mean in a later analysis. Presence/absence analysis assumed near-uniform sequencing depth across donors.

The PCR ran on 60 Vbeta and 13 Jbeta primers. Some clones are missing from TCRdb's copy, which holds only in-frame ones; the method was immunoSEQ multiplex PCR. The data contain 140,000 or so clones, just under 70% of them singletons. This clone has a handful of counts. Its antigen is not known. The sample consisted of PBMCs. The sequence was obtained from a man between 60 and 75 years old in good health and CMV-seronegative.

The CDR3 protein is CASTTRRTVTEQFF. The CDR3 DNA reads as TGTGCCAGCACCACCAGACGGACAGTAACTGAGCAGTTCTTC. The rearrangement links TRBV27 to TRBJ2-1; D is possibly TRBD1 (6 bases). The CDR3 loop spans 14 amino acids. V dropped 7 bases and J dropped 9 bases, with 19 bases sitting between them. CDR1 is MNHEY and CDR2 is SMNVEV in the germline V gene (reference sequence).